This T cell receptor beta chain derives from a study of cytomegalovirus exposure and HLA in healthy donors (dated by TCRdb to about 2017). About the full investigation: The 666 repertoires of the first cohort and the 110 or so validation repertoires were produced on the same platform, according to a later analysis. The study was designed to test whether signatures of past pathogen exposure could be identified by cataloging public T cell receptors. Along with the approximately 650-subject first cohort, a separate validation cohort of more than 90 different subjects was used. High-throughput TCR immunosequencing, statistical association of individual TCRs with disease status, and machine learning were combined to predict cytomegalovirus infection status.

The receptor library was made with the immunoSEQ multiplex PCR assay. In the original analysis: A statistical classification framework was built to diagnose cytomegalovirus status from the catalog of TCR beta chain sequences. Sourced from immuneACCESS, this table was stored by TCRdb with only in-frame sequences that have V and J called. A share of the clones is absent; for the studies checked, an unresolved V gene accounts for under half, and the remainder has no known explanation. V and J calls and clone size are those listed in that table; D and trimming were worked out from the DNA. The sample data list 150,000 to 200,000 clones, and 85% of these were observed just once. The biggest ten clones account for roughly 15% of the sample. V was cut back by 6 bases and J by 2 bases, leaving a gap of 17 bases between them. CDR1 and CDR2 are drawn from the germline V gene (reference sequence): GTSNPN, SVGIG. There are 15 amino acids in the CDR3, from cysteine to phenylalanine inclusive. The retained sequence is limited to the CDR3, 45 bases, with the frame set at the first base.

This clone has just a few counts. Its antigen is not yet known. One base away there is no much larger clone; base qualities are not given. Donors formed part of the validation cohort, which comprised 120 or so subjects and was distinct from the first cohort of 550 to 850 subjects. The paper as a whole reports these results and caveats: In vitro tests confirmed that a few of the cytomegalovirus-associated TCR beta chains recognize cytomegalovirus antigens. In both the original and validation cohorts, the classifier was reported to diagnose cytomegalovirus status with high specificity and sensitivity. The study listed 164 TCR beta chains as associated with cytomegalovirus. While some public TCRs were present in many individuals, most TCR sequences turned up only very rarely across donors. A later analysis found that TCRs clustered in the first cohort also tended to co-occur in the 95 to 150 validation repertoires, with approximately 93% of cluster scores above 0. According to the authors, the approach could potentially be generalized to other disease states and immunological phenotypes. The validation cohort had no HLA typing available for a later analysis, so co-occurrence within that cohort was assessed over all 120 or so repertoires.

This sequence was found in a young man in good health and CMV-seropositive. The sequence joins TRBV30 to TRBJ2-1; TRBD2 could be the D gene, as 5 bases match. Sequencing was done on a sample of PBMCs. The CDR3 region has the sequence CACRSGSVAYNEQFF. The DNA sequence follows: TGTGCCTGTCGGTCCGGTAGCGTGGCCTACAATGAGCAGTTCTTC.